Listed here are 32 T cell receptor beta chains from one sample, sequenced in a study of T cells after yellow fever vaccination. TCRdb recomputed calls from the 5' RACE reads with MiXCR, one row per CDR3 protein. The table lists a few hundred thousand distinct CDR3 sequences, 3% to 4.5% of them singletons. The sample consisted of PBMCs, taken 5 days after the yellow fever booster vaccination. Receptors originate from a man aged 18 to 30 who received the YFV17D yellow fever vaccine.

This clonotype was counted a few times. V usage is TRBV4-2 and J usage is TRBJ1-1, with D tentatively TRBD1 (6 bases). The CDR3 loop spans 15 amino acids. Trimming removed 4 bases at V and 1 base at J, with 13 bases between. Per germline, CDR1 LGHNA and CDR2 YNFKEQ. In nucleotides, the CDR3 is TGTGCCAGCAGCCCAAGACAGACAGGGAACACTGAAGCTTTCTTT. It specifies CASSPRQTGNTEAFF.

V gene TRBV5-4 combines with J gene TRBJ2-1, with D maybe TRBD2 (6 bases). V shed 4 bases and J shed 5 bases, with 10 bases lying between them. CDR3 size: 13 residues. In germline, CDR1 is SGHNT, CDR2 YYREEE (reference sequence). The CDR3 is CASSVLADNEQFF. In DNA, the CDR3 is TGTGCCAGCAGCGTTTTAGCGGACAATGAGCAGTTCTTC.

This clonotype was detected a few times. CDR3 region: CASSPNRDIGEQYF. The CDR3 DNA is TGTGCCAGCAGCCCCAACCGGGACATCGGCGAGCAGTACTTC. This chain joins TRBV11-2 and TRBJ2-7, with a weak D call TRBD1 (6 bases). CDR1 is SGHAT, CDR2 FQNNGV, per germline. The CDR3 contains 14 residues. V shed 5 bases and J shed 6 bases, with 17 bases lying between them.

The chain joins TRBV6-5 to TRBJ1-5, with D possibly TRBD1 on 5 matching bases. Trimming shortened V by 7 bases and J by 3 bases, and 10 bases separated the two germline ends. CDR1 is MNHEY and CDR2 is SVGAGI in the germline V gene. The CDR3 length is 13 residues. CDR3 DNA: TGTGCCAGCACCGGGGGATACAATCAGCCCCAGCATTTT. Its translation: CASTGGYNQPQHF.

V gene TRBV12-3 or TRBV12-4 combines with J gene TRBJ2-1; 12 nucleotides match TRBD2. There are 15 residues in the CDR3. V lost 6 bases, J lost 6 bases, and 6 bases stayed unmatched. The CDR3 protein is CASRPSGGEPNEQFF. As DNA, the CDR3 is TGTGCCAGCAGACCTAGCGGGGGGGAGCCCAATGAGCAGTTCTTC.

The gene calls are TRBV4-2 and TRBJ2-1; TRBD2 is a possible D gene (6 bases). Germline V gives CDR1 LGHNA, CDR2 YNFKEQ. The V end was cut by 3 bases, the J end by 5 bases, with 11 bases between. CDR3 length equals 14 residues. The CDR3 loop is CASSQRGLDNEQFF. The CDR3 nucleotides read TGTGCCAGCAGCCAGCGGGGCCTGGACAATGAGCAGTTCTTC.

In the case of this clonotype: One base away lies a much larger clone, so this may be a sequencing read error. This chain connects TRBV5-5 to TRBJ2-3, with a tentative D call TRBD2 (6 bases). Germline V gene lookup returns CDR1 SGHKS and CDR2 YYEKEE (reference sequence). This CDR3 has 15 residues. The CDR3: CASSPTVTSTVTQYF. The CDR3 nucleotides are TGTGCCAGCAGCCCGACGGTCACTAGCACAGTTACGCAGTATTTT.

The CDR3 DNA reads TGCGCCAGCAGCTTGAGTGGTAGCGGGGCTAGCACAGATACGCAGTATTTT. The encoded protein is CASSLSGSGASTDTQYF. The chain has TRBV5-1 and TRBJ2-3, with TRBD2 matching 8 bases. The germline CDR1 and CDR2 sequences are SGHRS and YFSETQ. The CDR3 runs 17 residues. With 1 base clipped from V and 0 bases from J, the junction kept 7 bases outside the gene matches.

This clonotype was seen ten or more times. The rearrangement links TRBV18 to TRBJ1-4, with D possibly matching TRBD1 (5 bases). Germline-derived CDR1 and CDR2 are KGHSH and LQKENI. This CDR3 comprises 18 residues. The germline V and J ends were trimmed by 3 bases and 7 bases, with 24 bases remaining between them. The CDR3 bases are TGTGCCAGCTCACCCTACCACGGCGGCGGGGCTGCCTTTGAAAAACTGTTTTTT. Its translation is CASSPYHGGGAAFEKLFF. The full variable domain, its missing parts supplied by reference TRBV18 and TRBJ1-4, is NAGVMQNPRHLVRRRGQEARLRCSPMKGHSHVYWYRQLPEEGLKFMVYLQKENIIDESGMPKERFSAEFPKEGPSILRIQQVVRGDSAAYFCASSPYHGGGAAFEKLFFGSGTQLSVL.

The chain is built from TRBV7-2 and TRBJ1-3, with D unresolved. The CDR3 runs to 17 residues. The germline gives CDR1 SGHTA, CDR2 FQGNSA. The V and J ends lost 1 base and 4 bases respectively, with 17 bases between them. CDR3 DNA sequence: TGTGCCAGCAGCTTAGGTTTTTTGGGTATGGCGGGAAACACCATATATTTT. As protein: CASSLGFLGMAGNTIYF.

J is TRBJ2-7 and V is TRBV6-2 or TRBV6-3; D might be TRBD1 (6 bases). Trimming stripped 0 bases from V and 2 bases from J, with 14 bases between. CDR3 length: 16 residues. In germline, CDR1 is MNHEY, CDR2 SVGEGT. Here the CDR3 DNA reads TGTGCCAGCAGTTACTCGAGGGCAGGGGTAACCTACGAGCAGTACGTC. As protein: CASSYSRAGVTYEQYV.

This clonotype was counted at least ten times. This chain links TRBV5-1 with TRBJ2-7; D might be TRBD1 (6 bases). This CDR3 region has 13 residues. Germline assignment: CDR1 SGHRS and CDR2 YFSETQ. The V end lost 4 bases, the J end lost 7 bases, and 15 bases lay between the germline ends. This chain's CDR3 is CASSIDQTGEQYF. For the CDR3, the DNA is TGCGCCAGCAGCATCGATCAAACAGGGGAGCAGTACTTC.

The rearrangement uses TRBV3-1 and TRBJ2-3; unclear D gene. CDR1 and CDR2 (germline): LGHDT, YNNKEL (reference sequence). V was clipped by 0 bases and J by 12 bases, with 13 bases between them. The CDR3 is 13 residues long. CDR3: CASSQEGTPVQYF. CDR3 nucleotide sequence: TGTGCCAGCAGCCAAGAGGGAACACCGGTTCAGTATTTT.

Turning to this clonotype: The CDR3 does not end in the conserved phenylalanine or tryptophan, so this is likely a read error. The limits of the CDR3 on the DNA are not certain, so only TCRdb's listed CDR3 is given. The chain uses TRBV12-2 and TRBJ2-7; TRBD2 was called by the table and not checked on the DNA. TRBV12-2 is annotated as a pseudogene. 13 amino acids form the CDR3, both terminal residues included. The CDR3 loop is CASRLVLPTGSTS.

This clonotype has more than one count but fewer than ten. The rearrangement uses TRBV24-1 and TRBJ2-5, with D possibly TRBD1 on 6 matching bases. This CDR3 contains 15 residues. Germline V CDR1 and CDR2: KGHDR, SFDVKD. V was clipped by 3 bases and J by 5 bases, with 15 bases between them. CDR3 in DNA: TGTGCCACCAGTGATACGACAGGTTACTGGGAGACCCAGTACTTC. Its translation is CATSDTTGYWETQYF.

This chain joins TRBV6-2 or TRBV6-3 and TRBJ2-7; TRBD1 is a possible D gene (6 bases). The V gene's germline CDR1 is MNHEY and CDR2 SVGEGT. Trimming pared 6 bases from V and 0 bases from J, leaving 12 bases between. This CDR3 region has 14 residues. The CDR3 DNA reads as TGTGCCAGCAGGAGACAGGCGGCCTCCTACGAGCAGTACGTC. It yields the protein CASRRQAASYEQYV.

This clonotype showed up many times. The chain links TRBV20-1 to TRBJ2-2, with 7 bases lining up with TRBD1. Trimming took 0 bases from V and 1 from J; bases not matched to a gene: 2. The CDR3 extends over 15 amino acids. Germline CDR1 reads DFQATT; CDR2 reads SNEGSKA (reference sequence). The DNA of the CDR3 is TGCAGTGCTAGAGAACGGGACAGGAACACCGGGGAGCTGTTTTTT. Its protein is CSARERDRNTGELFF.

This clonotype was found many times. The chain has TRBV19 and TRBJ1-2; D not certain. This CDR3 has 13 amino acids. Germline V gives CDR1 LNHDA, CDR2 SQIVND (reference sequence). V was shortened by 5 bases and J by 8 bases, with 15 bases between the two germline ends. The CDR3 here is CASSFDGEEGYTF. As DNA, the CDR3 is TGTGCCAGTAGTTTCGACGGTGAGGAGGGCTACACCTTC. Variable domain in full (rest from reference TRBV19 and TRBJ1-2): DGGITQSPKYLFRKEGQNVTLSCEQNLNHDAMYWYRQDPGQGLRLIYYSQIVNDFQKGDIAEGYSVSREKKESFPLTVTSAQKNPTAFYLCASSFDGEEGYTFGSGTRLTVV.

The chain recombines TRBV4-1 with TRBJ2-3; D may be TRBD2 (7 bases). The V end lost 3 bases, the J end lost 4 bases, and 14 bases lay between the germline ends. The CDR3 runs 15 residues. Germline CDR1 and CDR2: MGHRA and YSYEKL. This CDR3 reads CASSQEGGRADTQYF. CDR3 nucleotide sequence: TGCGCCAGCAGCCAGGAGGGGGGGCGGGCAGATACGCAGTATTTT.

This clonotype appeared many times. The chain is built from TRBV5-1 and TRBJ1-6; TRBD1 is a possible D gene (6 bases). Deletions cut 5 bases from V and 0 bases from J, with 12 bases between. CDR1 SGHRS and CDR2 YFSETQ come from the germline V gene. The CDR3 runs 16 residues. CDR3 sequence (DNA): TGCGCCAGCAGGACACAGGGCGGCTCCTATAATTCACCCCTCCACTTT. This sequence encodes CASRTQGGSYNSPLHF.

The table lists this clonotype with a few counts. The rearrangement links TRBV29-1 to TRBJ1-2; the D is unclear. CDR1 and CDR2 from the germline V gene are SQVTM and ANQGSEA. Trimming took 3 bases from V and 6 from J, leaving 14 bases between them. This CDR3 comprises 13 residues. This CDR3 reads CSVDYEASNGYTF. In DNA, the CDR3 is TGCAGCGTTGATTATGAGGCGAGTAATGGCTACACCTTC.

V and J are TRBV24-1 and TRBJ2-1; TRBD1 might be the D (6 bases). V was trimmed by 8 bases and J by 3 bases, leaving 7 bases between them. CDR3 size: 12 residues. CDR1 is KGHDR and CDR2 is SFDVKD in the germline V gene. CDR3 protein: CATKDSYNEQFF. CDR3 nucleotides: TGTGCCACCAAGGACAGCTACAATGAGCAGTTCTTC.

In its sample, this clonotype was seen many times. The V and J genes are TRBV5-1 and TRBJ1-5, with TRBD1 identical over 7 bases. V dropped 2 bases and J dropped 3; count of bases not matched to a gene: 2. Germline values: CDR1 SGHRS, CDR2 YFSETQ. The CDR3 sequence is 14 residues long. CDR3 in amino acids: CASSFTGDNQPQHF. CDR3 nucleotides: TGCGCCAGCAGCTTTACAGGGGACAATCAGCCCCAGCATTTT.

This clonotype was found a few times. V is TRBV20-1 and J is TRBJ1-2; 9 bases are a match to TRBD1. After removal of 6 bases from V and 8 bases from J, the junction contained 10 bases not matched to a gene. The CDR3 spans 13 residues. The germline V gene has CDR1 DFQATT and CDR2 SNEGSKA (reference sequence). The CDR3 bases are TGCAGTGCCCCGCGGGACAGGGAAGGCGGCTACACCTTC. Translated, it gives CSAPRDREGGYTF.

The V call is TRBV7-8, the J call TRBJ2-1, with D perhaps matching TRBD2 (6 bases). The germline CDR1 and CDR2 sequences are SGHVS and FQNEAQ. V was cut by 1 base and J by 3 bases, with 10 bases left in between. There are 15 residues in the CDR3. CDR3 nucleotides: TGTGCCAGCAGCTTAGACAGACTAGACTACAATGAGCAGTTCTTC. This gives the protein CASSLDRLDYNEQFF.

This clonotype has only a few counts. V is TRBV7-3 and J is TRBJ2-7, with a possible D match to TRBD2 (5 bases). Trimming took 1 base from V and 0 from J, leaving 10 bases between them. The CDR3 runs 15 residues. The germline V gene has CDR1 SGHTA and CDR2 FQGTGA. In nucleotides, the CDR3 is TGTGCCAGCAGCTTAAGCGGGCGGAGCTCCTACGAGCAGTACTTC. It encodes CASSLSGRSSYEQYF.

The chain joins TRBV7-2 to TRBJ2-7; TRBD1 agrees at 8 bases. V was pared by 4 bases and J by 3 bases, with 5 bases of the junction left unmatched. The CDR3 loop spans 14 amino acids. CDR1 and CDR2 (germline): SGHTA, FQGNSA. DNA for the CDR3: TGTGCCAGCAGCTACAACGACAGGGGCTACGAGCAGTACGTC. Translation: CASSYNDRGYEQYV.

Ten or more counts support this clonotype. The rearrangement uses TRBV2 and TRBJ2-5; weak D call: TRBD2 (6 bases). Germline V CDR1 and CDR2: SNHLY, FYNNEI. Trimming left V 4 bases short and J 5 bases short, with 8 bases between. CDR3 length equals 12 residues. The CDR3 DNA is TGTGCCAGCAGTGGGAGCGGGGAGACCCAGTACTTC. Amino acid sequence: CASSGSGETQYF.

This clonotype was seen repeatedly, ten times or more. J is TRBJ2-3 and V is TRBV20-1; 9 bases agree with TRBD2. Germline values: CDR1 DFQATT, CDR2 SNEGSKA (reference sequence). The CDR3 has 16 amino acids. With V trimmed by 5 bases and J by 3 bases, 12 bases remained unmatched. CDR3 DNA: TGCAGTGCTGCGGGAGGGGGGGGCGTTGTAACAGATACGCAGTATTTT. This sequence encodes CSAAGGGGVVTDTQYF.

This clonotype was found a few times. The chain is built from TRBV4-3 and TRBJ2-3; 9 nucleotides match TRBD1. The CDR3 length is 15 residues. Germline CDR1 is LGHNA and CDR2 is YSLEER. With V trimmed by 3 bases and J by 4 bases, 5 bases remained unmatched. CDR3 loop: CASSHPGQGSDTQYF. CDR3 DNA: TGCGCCAGCAGCCACCCGGGACAGGGATCAGATACGCAGTATTTT.

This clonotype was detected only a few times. This chain's CDR3 is CASRDDRGGHEQYF. Written as DNA, the CDR3 is TGTGCCAGCAGGGACGACAGGGGTGGGCACGAGCAGTACTTC. J is TRBJ2-7 and V is TRBV7-2; 8 bases are a match to TRBD1. The CDR3 totals 14 residues. Trimming at V came to 6 bases and at J to 5 bases, leaving 9 bases not matched to a gene. Germline V gene lookup returns CDR1 SGHTA and CDR2 FQGNSA.

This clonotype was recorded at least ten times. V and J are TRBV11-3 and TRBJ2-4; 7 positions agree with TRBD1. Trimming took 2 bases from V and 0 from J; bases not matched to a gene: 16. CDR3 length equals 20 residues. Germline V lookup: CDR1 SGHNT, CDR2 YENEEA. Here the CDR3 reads CASSLHPLGTEIVAKNIQYF. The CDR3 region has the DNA TGTGCCAGCAGCTTACATCCGTTAGGGACAGAAATAGTAGCCAAAAACATTCAGTACTTC.